The rows below give T cell receptor beta chains drawn from one sample of a study of blood T cell repertoires in COVID-19. Clones were sequenced by immunoSEQ multiplex PCR, and TCRdb holds only the in-frame ones, with some missing. Among about 130,000 clones listed, 75% to 85% were seen once. Sequenced material: peripheral blood. These receptors all come from a man between 35 and 55 years old with active or convalescent COVID-19. Each CDR3 is given with its conserved first and last residue. A D gene is named only where the DNA matches it firmly. Expanded clones are given a class, and other clones once, few, many or no size at all.

D	V	J	size	CDR3	DNA
TRBD1	TRBV5-6	TRBJ2-3	-	CASSSWDRGSTDTQYF	TGTGCCAGCAGCTCCTGGGACAGGGGTAGCACAGATACGCAGTATTTT
-	TRBV5-5	TRBJ1-1	-	CASSHGTSTEAFF	TGTGCCAGCAGTCATGGGACAAGCACTGAAGCTTTCTTT
TRBD1	TRBV7-9	TRBJ1-5	few	CASSLDRRSGTGSNQPQHF	TGTGCCAGCAGCTTAGATCGTCGTTCCGGGACAGGGAGCAATCAGCCCCAGCATTTT
-	TRBV5-1	TRBJ1-5	-	CASSLGGGNQPQHF	TGCGCCAGCAGCTTGGGCGGGGGCAATCAGCCCCAGCATTTT
TRBD1	TRBV30	TRBJ2-2	-	CAWTYPGTGVYGELFF	TGTGCCTGGACCTATCCCGGGACAGGGGTTTACGGGGAGCTGTTTTTT
-	TRBV30	TRBJ2-1	-	CAWSQYRENEQFF	TGTGCCTGGAGCCAATACAGGGAAAATGAGCAGTTCTTC
TRBD1	TRBV4-2	TRBJ1-1	-	CASSLSTGGRSEAFF	TGTGCCAGCAGCTTGTCGACAGGGGGTCGTAGTGAAGCTTTCTTT
-	TRBV2	TRBJ1-1	-	CASSEYGPEDTEAFF	TGTGCCAGCAGTGAGTATGGGCCGGAGGACACTGAAGCTTTCTTT
-	TRBV28	TRBJ1-4	-	CASSLSLTPANEKLFF	TGTGCCAGCAGTTTAAGTTTAACCCCGGCTAATGAAAAACTGTTTTTT
-	TRBV21-1	TRBJ2-1	-	CASSKDRGDNEQFF	TGTGCCAGCAGCAAAGACAGGGGGGATAATGAGCAGTTCTTC
-	TRBV24-1	TRBJ2-1	once	CATSDGGYEWNEQFF	TGTGCCACCAGTGATGGAGGGTACGAATGGAATGAGCAGTTCTTC
TRBD1	TRBV10-1	TRBJ2-7	-	CASSFQPGQGDEQYF	TGCGCCAGCAGCTTCCAGCCGGGACAGGGCGACGAGCAGTACTTC
-	TRBV30	TRBJ1-3	once	CAWSVPQGNTIYF	TGTGCCTGGAGTGTCCCACAGGGAAACACCATATATTTT
TRBD2	TRBV5-1	TRBJ2-7	-	CASSSAGRPAEQYF	TGCGCCAGCAGCTCAGCGGGGCGGCCGGCCGAGCAGTACTTC
-	TRBV7-9	TRBJ1-1	few	CASSLAQGLNTEAFF	TGTGCCAGCAGCTTAGCGCAGGGCTTGAACACTGAAGCTTTCTTT
TRBD1	TRBV18	TRBJ2-2	-	CASSYDRARTGELFF	TGTGCCAGCTCATACGACAGGGCTCGCACCGGGGAGCTGTTTTTT
TRBD1	TRBV9	TRBJ1-3	-	CASSARDRAAGNTIYF	TGTGCCAGCAGCGCCCGGGACAGGGCGGCTGGAAACACCATATATTTT
-	TRBV18	TRBJ1-1	-	CASSSGLGRTEAFF	TGTGCCAGCTCCTCGGGCCTTGGGAGGACTGAAGCTTTCTTT
TRBD1	TRBV2	TRBJ1-5	-	CASSVSTGDQPQHF	TGTGCCAGCAGTGTTTCTACAGGGGATCAGCCCCAGCATTTT
-	TRBV14	TRBJ1-1	-	CASSQQTGTEAFF	TGTGCCAGCAGCCAACAGACAGGCACTGAAGCTTTCTTT
-	TRBV7-9	TRBJ1-2	-	CASSFDDRSDYGYTF	TGTGCCAGCAGCTTTGACGACAGGTCGGACTATGGCTACACCTTC
TRBD1	TRBV28	TRBJ1-2	-	CASSPLQGDNYGYTF	TGTGCCAGCAGTCCGTTACAGGGGGATAACTATGGCTACACCTTC
-	TRBV4-3	TRBJ1-1	-	CASSQDRSRRGTEAFF	TGCGCCAGCAGCCAAGATAGGAGCCGGAGGGGCACTGAAGCTTTCTTT
-	TRBV5-6	TRBJ1-5	-	CASSSTKEYQPQHF	TGTGCCAGCAGCTCTACAAAGGAGTATCAGCCCCAGCATTTT
-	TRBV18	TRBJ2-3	-	CASSITGPAGIGSTDTQYF	TGTGCCAGCTCAATAACGGGGCCAGCGGGTATTGGGAGCACAGATACGCAGTATTTT
-	TRBV5-5	TRBJ2-1	-	CASSLGGRANEQFF	TGTGCCAGCAGCTTGGGCGGCAGGGCGAATGAGCAGTTCTTC
TRBD1	TRBV19	TRBJ2-7	-	CASSTGGEQYF	TGTGCCAGTAGTACAGGGGGCGAGCAGTACTTC
-	TRBV2	TRBJ2-7	-	CASHPGLYSYEQYF	TGTGCCAGCCATCCAGGACTCTATTCCTACGAGCAGTACTTC
-	TRBV6-5	TRBJ1-2	-	CASTDGGSPYTF	TGTGCCAGCACCGATGGAGGGTCGCCGTACACCTTC
TRBD1	TRBV5-5	TRBJ2-2	-	CASSLDRGHTGELFF	TGTGCCAGCAGCTTGGACAGGGGTCACACCGGGGAGCTGTTTTTT
TRBD2	TRBV28	TRBJ2-1	-	CASSHGLAGGRANEQFF	TGTGCCAGCAGTCATGGACTAGCGGGAGGCAGGGCGAATGAGCAGTTCTTC
-	TRBV11-2	TRBJ2-7	-	CASSLLGEQYF	TGTGCCAGCAGCTTACTAGGAGAGCAGTACTTC
-	TRBV3-1/TRBV3-2	TRBJ2-1	-	CASSQDRVYNEQFF	TGTGCCAGCAGCCAAGATCGAGTGTACAATGAGCAGTTCTTC
TRBD1	TRBV25-1	TRBJ2-1	once	CATLQGANEQFF	TGTGCCACCCTACAGGGGGCAAATGAGCAGTTCTTC
-	TRBV11-3	TRBJ2-7	-	CASSLRAGDSYEQYF	TGTGCCAGCAGCTTACGAGCGGGCGACTCCTACGAGCAGTACTTC
TRBD2	TRBV7-2	TRBJ2-4	-	CASSPTSGVHIQYF	TGTGCCAGCAGCCCCACTAGCGGGGTTCACATTCAGTACTTC
-	TRBV6-5	TRBJ1-5	-	CASSPDSAQPQHF	TGTGCCAGCAGTCCCGACAGTGCTCAGCCCCAGCATTTT
-	TRBV4-1	TRBJ1-1	many	CASSGGLRGPEAFF	TGCGCCAGCAGCGGAGGCTTGCGCGGGCCTGAAGCTTTCTTT
-	TRBV11-2	TRBJ1-1	-	CASSIPGTSSEAFF	TGTGCCAGCAGCATCCCCGGGACTTCGTCAGAAGCTTTCTTT
-	TRBV6-2/TRBV6-3	TRBJ1-2	-	CASSYKDIDGYTF	TGTGCCAGCAGTTACAAGGACATTGATGGCTACACCTTC
-	TRBV18	TRBJ1-1	-	CASSDGRGTEAFF	TGTGCCAGCTCGGACGGGAGGGGCACTGAAGCTTTCTTT
TRBD2	TRBV11-2	TRBJ2-1	-	CASSASSSGNEQFF	TGTGCCAGCAGCGCTAGCTCTAGCGGAAATGAGCAGTTCTTC
TRBD1	TRBV7-2	TRBJ1-2	-	CASSLAEAGGRSGYTF	TGTGCCAGCAGCTTAGCGGAGGCAGGGGGCAGGTCTGGCTACACCTTC
-	TRBV11-2	TRBJ2-7	once	CASSAQAVSSYEQYF	TGTGCCAGCAGCGCACAAGCGGTCTCGTCCTACGAGCAGTACTTC
TRBD1	TRBV19	TRBJ2-7	-	CASSMGTGGLYEQYF	TGTGCCAGTAGTATGGGGACAGGGGGTCTCTACGAGCAGTACTTC
-	TRBV6-1	TRBJ1-5	-	CASSEGHRDTKYNQPQHF	TGTGCCAGCAGTGAAGGACACCGGGACACAAAGTACAATCAGCCCCAGCATTTT
-	TRBV7-2	TRBJ2-4	-	CASSLGGGNIQYF	TGTGCCAGCAGCTTAGGAGGGGGAAACATTCAGTACTTC
TRBD1	TRBV6-5	TRBJ1-5	few	CASSGKQGAYQPQHF	TGTGCCAGCAGCGGAAAACAGGGGGCGTACCAGCCCCAGCATTTT
-	TRBV6-5	TRBJ1-3	once	CASSYAGDSGNTIYF	TGTGCCAGCAGTTATGCAGGGGACTCTGGAAACACCATATATTTT
-	TRBV2	TRBJ2-7	once	CATRVLAPEQYF	TGTGCCACCAGGGTCTTAGCGCCCGAGCAGTACTTC
TRBD1	TRBV7-9	TRBJ2-7	-	CASSSGTGVVNEQYF	TGTGCCAGCAGCTCGGGGACAGGGGTCGTCAACGAGCAGTACTTC
TRBD2	TRBV6-4	TRBJ2-1	-	CASSDGVVASGRWGSYNEQFF	TGTGCCAGCAGTGACGGGGTTGTGGCTAGCGGGAGGTGGGGCTCCTACAATGAGCAGTTCTTC
-	TRBV19	TRBJ1-2	few	CASSSIGGESANYGYTF	TGTGCCAGTAGTAGTATAGGGGGGGAGTCAGCTAACTATGGCTACACCTTC
-	TRBV5-4	TRBJ1-2	-	CASSLRGTNYGYTF	TGTGCCAGCAGCTTGAGGGGTACAAACTATGGCTACACCTTC
-	TRBV5-4	TRBJ2-5	-	CASSLGRGRETQYF	TGTGCCAGCAGTTTGGGCAGGGGCAGGGAGACCCAGTACTTC
-	TRBV5-4	TRBJ1-1	once	CASRLLGPHTEAFF	TGTGCCAGCAGATTGCTGGGGCCCCACACTGAAGCTTTCTTT
-	TRBV11-2	TRBJ2-7	-	CASSPGTSPYEQYF	TGTGCCAGCAGCCCAGGGACTTCTCCCTACGAGCAGTACTTC